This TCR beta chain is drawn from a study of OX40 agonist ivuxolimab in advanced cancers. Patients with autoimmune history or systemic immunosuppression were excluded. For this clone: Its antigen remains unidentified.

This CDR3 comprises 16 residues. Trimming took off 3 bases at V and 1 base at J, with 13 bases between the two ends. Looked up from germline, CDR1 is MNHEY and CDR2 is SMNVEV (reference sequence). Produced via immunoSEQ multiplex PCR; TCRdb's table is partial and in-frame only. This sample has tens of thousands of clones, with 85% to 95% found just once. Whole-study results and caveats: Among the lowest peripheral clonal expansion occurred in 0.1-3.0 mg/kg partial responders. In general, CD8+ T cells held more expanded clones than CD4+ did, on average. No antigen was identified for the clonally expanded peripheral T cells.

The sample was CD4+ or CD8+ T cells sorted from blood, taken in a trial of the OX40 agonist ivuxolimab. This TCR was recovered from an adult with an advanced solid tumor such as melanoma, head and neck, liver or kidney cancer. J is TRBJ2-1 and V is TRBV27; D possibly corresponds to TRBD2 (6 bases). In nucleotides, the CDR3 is TGTGCCAGCAGTTTCCCCCCCGGGGGATCCTACAATGAGCAGTTCTTC. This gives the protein CASSFPPGGSYNEQFF.